The present entry profiles one T cell receptor beta chain with its context. This receptor's antigen is unknown. Base qualities are not recorded, but no much larger clone differs from it by a single base. TCR CDR3 regions were amplified from genomic DNA by multiplex PCR using the deep immunoSEQ assay. Extracted genomic DNA from each cell subset was distributed evenly across all wells of several immunoSEQ 96-well plates, and each plate was treated as a replicate. For sorted subsets, each replicate PCR was loaded with roughly 190 ng genomic DNA, equivalent to 25,000 to 35,000 T cell genomes. Purified libraries were measured with a Qubit 3.0 fluorometer, size-checked on a Bioanalyzer 2100, and measured again with the KAPA Library Quantification kit. Each immunoSEQ 96-well plate was sequenced on its own single-read 150-cycle Illumina NextSeq 550 flow cell. The authors' analysis ran thus. Because only junctional sequences without quality scores were contained in the immunoSEQ output, filtering matching that applied to full-length reads could not be performed. To assign V/J genes and CDR3, sequences were annotated using PyIR, a Python wrapper for IgBLAST v1.9, with IMGT germline references. Reads were removed for weak V/J assignments (E-value above 1e-6), missing CDR3, stop codons, out-of-frame junctions, or ambiguous translated residues. V3J clonotypes were defined as sequences sharing an identical inferred V gene, J gene, and CDR3 amino acid sequence. Percentage overlap between repertoires was calculated by dividing the number of shared unique clonotypes by the size of the smaller repertoire. Richness of each repertoire was evaluated using RTK rarefaction, the Chao1 estimator, and Recon v2.1 estimates of unobserved clonotypes. For all TCRbeta clonotypes obtained by the gDNA method from a handful of donors, generation probabilities were computed with OLGA. TCRdb stores this immuneACCESS table with in-frame sequences only. Part of the clones is absent; in the studies checked, under half of the shortfall reflects unresolved V genes, and no reason is known for the rest. V, J and clone size are those of that table, while D and trimming were read from the DNA. Within this sample are about 2.2 million clones, with over 85% of them counted one time only. In total, the top ten clones hold about 1.7% of the sample.

This record belongs to a study of shared clonotypes between healthy human individuals (dated by TCRdb to 2018 to 2020). Looking at the study overall: Three men and two women, aged 18 to 49 years, made up the cohort. Each donor's leukapheresis produced roughly between about 0.8 and 10 billion PBMCs. To estimate repertoire size and how much clonotype sharing occurs between individuals, the study deeply sequenced the blood TCR repertoires of five healthy adults. To increase sequencing depth and limit assay-specific biases, different laboratories used diverse techniques to prepare libraries and sequence TCR repertoires. For each donor, CD4 naive and CD4 memory were each run on three plates, CD8 naive on two plates, and CD8 memory on one plate. The study at large found these results: Sharing across several donors was observed for about 5% of naive CD4, 3.5% of naive CD8, 2% to 2.5% of memory CD4, and less than 0.45% of memory CD8 clonotypes. Rarefaction of sorted-subset datasets indicated incomplete sequencing despite the large sequencing depth. Only blood was sampled, and tissue TCR repertoires likely differ from those in blood. The genetic and exposure-history diversity represented was limited by the small number of donors. Compared with non-shared clonotypes, the clonotypes found in all four sorted-subset donors had higher generation probabilities. Naive subsets generally had larger estimated clonotype richness than memory subsets. Pairwise subsampling led to the expectation that sequencing depth would affect the degree of clonotype sharing among donors.

CD8 naive samples were CD45RO-negative cells positively selected for CCR7, giving a CD45RA+CCR7+ population that excluded TemRA cells. The donors were healthy, HIV-negative adults with no recently reported acute infections or vaccinations. All donors were Caucasian adults living in Nashville, Tennessee, USA. Blood was collected by leukapheresis, and PBMCs were isolated by Ficoll-Histopaque density gradient centrifugation and then cryopreserved in liquid nitrogen vapor phase. Analytical flow cytometry was used to check the purity and quantity of every magnetically sorted T cell population. From each sorted fraction, genomic DNA was isolated and quantified by UV absorbance on a Nanodrop 2000c. Material: naive CD8+ T cells from PBMCs. Read against the paper, the sample's cell subset or site label means: CD45RA+CCR7+. The TCR originated in a man between 18 and 35 years old in good health. Some clones in this sample may be carry-over from other donors' samples.

The CDR3 here reads CASTDRGPNQPQHF. The nucleotide sequence is TGTGCCAGCACGGACAGGGGGCCCAACCAGCCCCAGCATTTT. The chain is made from TRBV28 and TRBJ1-5, and 11 junction bases match TRBD1. The junction shows trimming of 7 bases on V and 7 bases on J, and the gene matches do not reach 6 bases of it. Including cysteine and phenylalanine, the CDR3 has 14 amino acids. Only CDR3 DNA is held: 42 bases, read in frame from base 1. The CDR1 and CDR2 encoded by the germline V gene are MDHEN and SYDVKM.